This record covers a single TCR beta chain. The source of the sample is a study of T cell changes during pregnancy in multiple sclerosis. V was clipped by 6 bases and J by 6 bases; unmatched bases: 7. The CDR3 is 14 residues long. Germline V gene lookup returns CDR1 MDHEN and CDR2 SYDVKM. Here immunoSEQ multiplex PCR was the method, and the copy in TCRdb shows in-frame clones only, minus some. Of roughly 59,000 clones detected, approximately 93% appear once; the ten largest clones hold approximately 3.3%. This sequence originates from a female donor with multiple sclerosis, enrolled in a pregnancy study. The source material was CD8+ T cells from peripheral blood mononuclear cells, sampled in the second trimester of pregnancy. This chain uses TRBV28 with TRBJ2-7; the match to TRBD1 covers 11 bases. CDR3 nucleotides: TGTGCCAGCAGCCCCACTGGGACAGGGGGCGAGCAGTACTTC. Encoded protein: CASSPTGTGGEQYF.